This T cell receptor (beta chain) was sequenced for a study of T cells in Graves' hyperthyroidism and ophthalmopathy. Amplified regions were TCR beta CDR3 sequences from RNA transcripts. First-round RT-PCR with HTBI primers amplified the TCR CDR3 region. TCRdb reanalysed the multiplex PCR reads using MiXCR and keeps one entry per CDR3 protein. The table has under 350,000 distinct CDR3 sequences, approximately 22% seen once; the top ten hold 50%. This clonotype was detected many times. Germline V gene data show CDR1 as MDHEN and CDR2 as SYDVKM. V was shortened by 3 bases and J by 1 base, with 13 bases between the two germline ends. CDR3 size: 15 residues.

What was sequenced was blood. This clonotype was sampled from a woman between 45 and 65 years old with Graves' hyperthyroidism. The V and J genes are TRBV28 and TRBJ2-7; maybe TRBD1 (5 bases). Here the CDR3 DNA reads TGTGCCAGCAGTTTCAGGTTAAGGGGATCCTACGAGCAGTACTTC. Translation: CASSFRLRGSYEQYF.